This TCR beta chain was sequenced in a study of shared clonotypes between healthy human individuals. This clone appeared a few times. The sample contains more than one DNA sequence encoding this CDR3. Into CD45RA+ naive and CD45RA-negative memory subsets, the CD4+ cells were split. The CDR3 covers 13 residues. The germline gives CDR1 SQVTM, CDR2 ANQGSEA. V was cut by 7 bases and J by 0 bases, with 12 bases left in between. The study ran the assay at deep level. As originally analysed: Junction-only immunoSEQ data arrived without quality scores, meaning filtering differed. Profiling relied on immunoSEQ multiplex PCR, and the TCRdb table lists in-frame clones only, not all of them. D and trimming come from the DNA, and the V and J calls and clone size come from that table. Of 1.6 million or so clones listed, 98% to 99% were seen once; the top ten hold about 0.34%.

The chain has TRBV29-1 and TRBJ1-1; D call uncertain. Sequenced input: naive CD4+ T cells sorted from blood. Subset defined: CD45RA+ positively selected. This sequence was found in a man aged 30 to 39 in good health. The CDR3 region is CSARTDMNTEAFF. The CDR3 region has the DNA TGCAGCGCCCGGACCGATATGAACACTGAAGCTTTCTTT.